This is a list of T cell receptor beta chains from one sample in a study of CD8+ T cells in alopecia areata. This table comes from immunoSEQ multiplex PCR, and its TCRdb copy is limited to in-frame clones, with some not included. The sample shows 150,000 or so clones, about 51% of them seen only once. Sample: CD8+ T cells sorted from blood, taken at week 4, from a patient treated with tofacitinib. These TCRs come from a human donor with alopecia areata. CDR3s leave out the opening cysteine and the closing phenylalanine or tryptophan.

v_gene,j_gene,CDR3aa
TRBV7-2,TRBJ1-2,ASSLVAGGESGYT
TRBV13,TRBJ1-1,ASSLGGGITGF
TRBV5-1,TRBJ2-7,ASSWDASYEQY
TRBV27,TRBJ2-1,ASSLTQGDEQF
TRBV6-1,TRBJ1-2,ASSDLTRDPLGYT
TRBV6-4,TRBJ2-1,ASSVAGGNNEQF
TRBV4-3,TRBJ2-7,ASSRRDGSQYEQY
TRBV13,TRBJ1-2,ASSLDYGYT
TRBV27,TRBJ1-1,ASSPGTELGAF
TRBV4-1,TRBJ1-4,ASSQDPGDEKLF